The 26 T cell receptor beta chains below come from one sample, sequenced in a study of somatic mutations in cytotoxic T cells in rheumatoid arthritis. TCRdb's copy holds only in-frame clones and misses some; the assay was immunoSEQ multiplex PCR. The sample includes tens of thousands of clones, roughly 84% of them seen just once. Sequenced: CD8+ T cells sorted from blood. These receptors all stem from a woman in her 50s in good health.

As DNA, the CDR3 is TGTGCCAGCAGCTTAGGTTTCGGGACAGCCTACGAGCAGTACTTC. This codes for CASSLGFGTAYEQYF. The chain joins TRBV7-9 to TRBJ2-7; 7 positions match TRBD1. CDR3 length: 15 residues. The V and J ends lost 1 base and 2 bases, in that order; junction bases with no gene match: 5. Germline CDR1 and CDR2: SEHNR and FQNEAQ (reference sequence). Together with reference TRBV7-9 and TRBJ2-7, the CDR3 gives the full variable domain: DTGVSQNPRHKITKRGQNVTFRCDPISEHNRLYWYRQTLGQGPEFLTYFQNEAQLEKSRLLSDRFSAERPKGSFSTLEIQRTEQGDSAMYLCASSLGFGTAYEQYFGPGTRLTVT.

The genes are TRBV5-1 and TRBJ1-1; tentatively, D is TRBD1 (6 bases). V dropped 4 bases and J dropped 4 bases, with 8 bases sitting between them. CDR3 length: 12 amino acids. Germline V gene sequence: CDR1 SGHRS, CDR2 YFSETQ. CDR3 amino acids: CASSTQGTEAFF. The CDR3 coding sequence is TGCGCCAGCAGCACACAGGGCACTGAAGCTTTCTTT.

The chain uses TRBV15 and TRBJ1-2; D may be TRBD1 (5 bases). Trimming pared 0 bases from V and 8 bases from J, leaving 13 bases between. CDR3 length: 14 amino acids. CDR1 LNHNV and CDR2 YYDKDF come from the germline V gene (reference sequence). The CDR3 is CATSRDNGGRGYTF. In nucleotides, the CDR3 is TGTGCCACCAGCAGAGATAACGGGGGGAGGGGCTACACCTTC.

This clone was detected once. The V call is TRBV19, the J call TRBJ2-1, with D perhaps assigned TRBD1 or TRBD2 (5 bases each). The CDR3 has 15 residues. CDR1 and CDR2 from the germline V gene are LNHDA and SQIVND (reference sequence). V lost 3 bases and J 6 bases, leaving 15 bases between the germline ends. This chain's CDR3 is CASSMGRPGSNEQFF. The DNA of the CDR3 is TGTGCCAGTAGTATGGGGCGCCCGGGGTCCAATGAGCAGTTCTTC.

V is TRBV5-1 and J is TRBJ1-1; 10 bases fit TRBD1. Germline V gene data show CDR1 as SGHRS and CDR2 as YFSETQ. With V trimmed by 2 bases and J by 3 bases, 10 bases remained unmatched. The CDR3 spans 17 residues. The CDR3 nucleotides are TGCGCCAGCAGCTTACGGACAGGGGGGGAGGTGGACACTGAAGCTTTCTTT. Translation gives CASSLRTGGEVDTEAFF. Together with reference TRBV5-1 and TRBJ1-1, the CDR3 gives the full variable domain: KAGVTQTPRYLIKTRGQQVTLSCSPISGHRSVSWYQQTPGQGLQFLFEYFSETQRNKGNFPGRFSGRQFSNSRSEMNVSTLELGDSALYLCASSLRTGGEVDTEAFFGQGTRLTVV.

V usage is TRBV7-9 and J usage is TRBJ1-1; tentatively, D is TRBD1 (6 bases). The CDR3 covers 14 residues. Deletions cut 5 bases from V and 5 bases from J, with 15 bases between. From germline, CDR1 is SEHNR and CDR2 FQNEAQ (reference sequence). Written as DNA, the CDR3 is TGTGCCAGCAGCCTTATTACAGGGACGACTGAAGCTTTCTTT. Amino acids: CASSLITGTTEAFF.

This chain joins TRBV7-9 and TRBJ1-5; the D is unclear. From germline, CDR1 is SEHNR and CDR2 FQNEAQ (reference sequence). Trimming took off 8 bases at V and 5 bases at J, with 22 bases between the two ends. The CDR3 contains 16 residues. The CDR3 loop reads CASSSAAPALHQPQHF. In DNA form, the CDR3 reads TGTGCCAGCTCGTCGGCGGCCCCGGCCCTCCATCAGCCCCAGCATTTT.

This chain uses TRBV5-6 with TRBJ1-3, with D unresolved. The CDR3 is 15 residues long. In germline, CDR1 is SGHDT, CDR2 YYEEEE. Trimming removed 0 bases at V and 2 bases at J, with 9 bases between. CDR3 nucleotide sequence: TGTGCCAGCAGCTTGGACAGTCTAGCTGGAAACACCATATATTTT. Its protein is CASSLDSLAGNTIYF.

This chain joins TRBV6-5 and TRBJ1-2; 8 bases match TRBD1. Trimming at V came to 5 bases and at J to 7 bases, leaving 9 bases not matched to a gene. The CDR3 runs 14 residues. In germline, CDR1 is MNHEY, CDR2 SVGAGI. CDR3 bases: TGTGCCAGCAGTACCCGGACAGGGAATCTTGGCTACACCTTC. This translates into CASSTRTGNLGYTF.

The chain carries TRBV19 and TRBJ2-6; D remains ambiguous. The germline V and J ends were trimmed by 3 bases and 0 bases, with 6 bases remaining between them. The CDR3 has 15 amino acids. Germline CDR1 is LNHDA and CDR2 is SQIVND (reference sequence). CDR3 sequence reads: CASSIRPSGANVLTF. As DNA, the CDR3 is TGTGCCAGTAGTATCAGGCCCTCTGGGGCCAACGTCCTGACTTTC.

The V and J genes are TRBV28 and TRBJ2-3, with D unclear. Looked up from germline, CDR1 is MDHEN and CDR2 is SYDVKM. The CDR3 loop spans 13 amino acids. V lost 3 bases and J lost 1, with 5 bases in between. The CDR3 here is CASSFQGTDTQYF. Here the CDR3 DNA reads TGTGCCAGCAGTTTTCAAGGCACAGATACGCAGTATTTT.

The chain combines TRBV6-1 with TRBJ1-1; D unresolved. V lost 3 bases, J lost 3 bases, and 17 bases lay in between. The CDR3 extends over 16 amino acids. The V gene's germline CDR1 is MNHNS and CDR2 SASEGT. CDR3 coding DNA: TGTGCCAGCAGTGATACTCCCGGAAGCGGGGACACTGAAGCTTTCTTT. Its translation is CASSDTPGSGDTEAFF.

This rearrangement joins TRBV7-9 to TRBJ2-1; 8 positions agree with TRBD1. CDR1 is SEHNR, CDR2 FQNEAQ, per germline (reference sequence). V gave up 1 base and J gave up 12 bases; unmatched junction bases: 2. This CDR3 spans 12 amino acids. CDR3 in DNA: TGTGCCAGCAGCTTAGGGGACAGGAGGCAGTTCTTC. Protein: CASSLGDRRQFF.

This chain connects TRBV6-5 to TRBJ1-1; D is uncertain. The V and J ends lost 2 bases and 7 bases respectively, with 11 bases between them. Germline V gene sequence: CDR1 MNHEY, CDR2 SVGAGI. This CDR3 region has 13 residues. CDR3 in amino acids: CASSYLLDYEAFF. The CDR3 DNA reads as TGTGCCAGCAGTTACCTTTTGGACTATGAAGCTTTCTTT.

CDR3 coding DNA: TGTGCCAGTAGTACCGGACAGGGGGCCTACGAGCAGTACTTC. It translates to CASSTGQGAYEQYF. This chain uses TRBV19 with TRBJ2-7; TRBD1 agrees at 10 bases. The CDR3 runs 14 residues. V shed 4 bases and J 2 bases; nucleotides not matched to a gene: 2. Germline CDR1 and CDR2: LNHDA and SQIVND (reference sequence).

V usage is TRBV5-5 and J usage is TRBJ1-5; D not certain. The V end lost 0 bases, the J end lost 5 bases, and 18 bases lay between the germline ends. The CDR3 is 17 residues long. Germline values: CDR1 SGHKS, CDR2 YYEKEE (reference sequence). CDR3: CASSLAGTDRLYQPQHF. CDR3 coding DNA: TGTGCCAGCAGCTTGGCGGGAACAGACCGTCTTTATCAGCCCCAGCATTTT.

J is TRBJ2-5 and V is TRBV6-5; 10 nucleotides line up with TRBD1. V was pared by 6 bases and J by 7 bases, with 11 bases of the junction left unmatched. CDR3 size: 15 residues. Per the germline V gene, CDR1 is MNHEY and CDR2 is SVGAGI. CDR3 DNA sequence: TGTGCCAGCAGCCCATCCGGGACAGGGGTATGGACCCAGTACTTC. It codes for CASSPSGTGVWTQYF.

CDR3 bases: TGTGCCAGCAGCTTGGCCGATGGAGGAAGGAATGAAAAACTGTTTTTT. This encodes CASSLADGGRNEKLFF. V usage is TRBV5-6 and J usage is TRBJ1-4; D is undetermined. Between the trimmed V and J ends, which lost 0 bases and 5 bases, there was a span of 14 bases. The CDR3 is made up of 16 amino acids. CDR1 is SGHDT, CDR2 YYEEEE, per germline.

The chain recombines TRBV18 with TRBJ1-5; D is possibly TRBD1 (6 bases). CDR3 length: 15 residues. Germline V CDR1 and CDR2: KGHSH, LQKENI. The germline V and J ends were trimmed by 1 base and 4 bases, with 11 bases remaining between them. The CDR3 is CASSPRGGPNQPQHF. CDR3 DNA: TGTGCCAGCTCACCACGAGGGGGGCCGAATCAGCCCCAGCATTTT.

The V call is TRBV28, the J call TRBJ2-3; TRBD1 is a possible D gene (6 bases). Trimming pared 4 bases from V and 0 bases from J, leaving 11 bases between. From germline, CDR1 is MDHEN and CDR2 SYDVKM. The CDR3 runs to 15 residues. The CDR3 here is CASSYPGHSTDTQYF. Written as DNA, the CDR3 is TGTGCCAGCAGTTACCCGGGACATAGCACAGATACGCAGTATTTT.

The V call is TRBV5-5, the J call TRBJ1-4; D remains ambiguous. This CDR3 contains 14 residues. Looked up from germline, CDR1 is SGHKS and CDR2 is YYEKEE (reference sequence). Trimming stripped 2 bases from V and 7 bases from J, with 12 bases between. CDR3 coding DNA: TGTGCCAGCAGCTTATACCCCTCTAGTGAAAAACTGTTTTTT. Translation gives CASSLYPSSEKLFF.

The chain combines TRBV9 with TRBJ2-3; D is undetermined. CDR3 length equals 14 residues. Germline V gene sequence: CDR1 SGDLS, CDR2 YYNGEE. Between the trimmed V and J ends, which lost 3 bases and 1 base, there was a span of 9 bases. As DNA, the CDR3 is TGTGCCAGCAGCGGCCCCTGGGGCACAGATACGCAGTATTTT. Translated, it gives CASSGPWGTDTQYF.

The CDR3 bases are TGCGCCAGCAACCAGTATGCAACTAATGAAAAACTGTTTTTT. Encoded protein: CASNQYATNEKLFF. The rearrangement joins TRBV4-3 to TRBJ1-4; D is unclear. The CDR3 sequence is 14 residues long. Trimming took off 7 bases at V and 0 bases at J, with 9 bases between the two ends. Germline CDR1 LGHNA, CDR2 YSLEER.

The chain recombines TRBV7-2 with TRBJ1-6; tentatively, D is TRBD1 (5 bases). The CDR3 totals 18 residues. V lost 1 base to trimming and J lost 5 bases, with 18 bases between them. The germline gives CDR1 SGHTA, CDR2 FQGNSA. CDR3 nucleotide sequence: TGTGCCAGCAGCTTAGATCGTCGGGGCCGGGATGATAATTCACCCCTCCACTTT. It yields the protein CASSLDRRGRDDNSPLHF.

This chain joins TRBV19 and TRBJ1-6; 9 nucleotides match TRBD1. CDR1 LNHDA and CDR2 SQIVND come from the germline V gene (reference sequence). CDR3 length equals 15 residues. V lost 9 bases, J lost 0 bases, and 3 bases stayed unmatched. Written as DNA, the CDR3 is TGTGCCAGGGACAGGGGTACCTCCTATAATTCACCCCTCCACTTT. This codes for CARDRGTSYNSPLHF.

This clone was counted only a few times. This chain connects TRBV6-1 to TRBJ1-1; D unclear. Germline values: CDR1 MNHNS, CDR2 SASEGT. V shed 10 bases and J shed 4 bases, with 10 bases lying between them. The CDR3 loop spans 11 amino acids. The CDR3, as DNA: TGTGCCACCCGCGTAGGCACTGAAGCTTTCTTT. Translating gives CATRVGTEAFF.